These T cell receptor beta chains were read from a single sample in a study of cytomegalovirus exposure and HLA in healthy donors. Produced via immunoSEQ multiplex PCR; TCRdb's table is partial and in-frame only. This table holds some 150,000 clones, 80% found once. The sample taken for sequencing was PBMCs. The receptor set was obtained from a man aged 18 to 30 in good health and CMV-seropositive. Both conserved end residues are part of each CDR3. A D gene is named only where the DNA matches it firmly. Rows give clone size only sometimes, using once, few, many, or a class for an expanded clone.

.	TRBV19	.	TRBJ1-2	TGTGCCAGTAGTATTGTTTCCGACTATGGCTACACCTTC	CASSIVSDYGYTF
.	TRBV5-1	.	TRBJ2-1	TGCGCCAGCAGCTTGGCCGGAGAGGGTTGGAATGAGCAGTTCTTC	CASSLAGEGWNEQFF
once	TRBV30	.	TRBJ1-2	TGTGCCTGGACCCAAGGGGGTACTTATGGCTACACCTTC	CAWTQGGTYGYTF
.	TRBV6-1	.	TRBJ1-5	TGTGCCAGCAGGGGCCAGGGGCTCACTCAGCCCCAGCATTTT	CASRGQGLTQPQHF
once	TRBV18	TRBD1	TRBJ1-5	TGTGCCAGTTCACCGTCCCGGGACAGGGGTTCGTCGAGCAATCAGCCCCAGCATTTT	CASSPSRDRGSSSNQPQHF
.	TRBV2	.	TRBJ2-7	TGTGCCAGCAGTGTTCAGCGGACCTACGAGCAGTACTTC	CASSVQRTYEQYF
.	TRBV19	TRBD1	TRBJ1-5	TGTGCCAGTAGTTCGGGGACCAGGGGGCGTAATCAGCCCCAGCATTTT	CASSSGTRGRNQPQHF
.	TRBV10-3	.	TRBJ1-5	TGTGCCATCAGTGACCTAGGGGGACAGCCCCAGCATTTT	CAISDLGGQPQHF
.	TRBV10-1	.	TRBJ2-7	TGCGCCAGCAGTGAGCCCGGGATCTCCTACGAGCAGTACTTC	CASSEPGISYEQYF
once	TRBV6-1	TRBD1	TRBJ2-3	TGTGCCAGCAGTGAACTCTTCGGCGGGACAGGGGGCTTCGGCACAGATACGCAGTATTTT	CASSELFGGTGGFGTDTQYF
.	TRBV14	.	TRBJ1-1	TGTGCCAGCAGCCTACACACGAACACTGAAGCTTTCTTT	CASSLHTNTEAFF
.	TRBV9	.	TRBJ1-1	TGTGCCAGCAGCGTACAGGCCCGGGGGACTGAAGCTTTCTTT	CASSVQARGTEAFF
.	TRBV29-1	.	TRBJ2-7	TGCAGCGTTGTCCGGGACTCCTACGAGCAGTACTTC	CSVVRDSYEQYF
few	TRBV7-9	TRBD1	TRBJ1-1	TGTGCCAGCACCATCCCCCGGGACAGGGACCGAAACACTGAAGCTTTCTTT	CASTIPRDRDRNTEAFF
.	TRBV7-8	TRBD1	TRBJ1-2	TGTGCCAGCAGCTCGACAGGGAACTATGGCTACACCTTC	CASSSTGNYGYTF
.	TRBV6-1	TRBD1	TRBJ2-3	TGTGCCAGCTGCAGGGGGCTGACAGATACGCAGTATTTT	CASCRGLTDTQYF
.	TRBV9	TRBD1	TRBJ1-3	TGTGCCAGCAGCGTAACAGGAGGGGGCGCTGCTGGAAACACCATATATTTT	CASSVTGGGAAGNTIYF
.	TRBV5-6	.	TRBJ2-5	TGTGCCAGCAGCTTGGGGCTAGCGGAGACCCAGTACTTC	CASSLGLAETQYF
.	TRBV6-6	TRBD1	TRBJ2-7	TGTGCCAGCAGTCAGGGGGCGAGCTCCTACGAGCAGTACTTC	CASSQGASSYEQYF
once	TRBV6-6	TRBD1	TRBJ1-2	TGTGCCAGCAGAGGACAGGGAAGGAACTATGGCTACACCTTC	CASRGQGRNYGYTF
.	TRBV5-4	.	TRBJ1-1	TGTGCCAGCAGCATCACTACGAACACTGAAGCTTTCTTT	CASSITTNTEAFF
.	TRBV7-9	.	TRBJ2-7	TGTGCCAGCAGCCCCTTGGCATTCTACGAGCAGTACTTC	CASSPLAFYEQYF
.	TRBV5-4	.	TRBJ2-1	TGTGCCAGCAGCTTGGGAGTACTAGGTCACAATGAGCAGTTCTTC	CASSLGVLGHNEQFF
.	TRBV10-1	.	TRBJ2-1	TGCGCCAGCAGTGAAGGACAGAACTTGGGGTTCTACAATGAGCAGTTCTTC	CASSEGQNLGFYNEQFF
.	TRBV5-8	.	TRBJ1-2	TGTGCCAGCAGCCACATTCAGTCCAGTAACTATGGCTACACCTTC	CASSHIQSSNYGYTF
.	TRBV19	.	TRBJ1-4	TGTGCCAGTAGTGTGAAGACAGTTACTAATGAAAAACTGTTTTTT	CASSVKTVTNEKLFF
.	TRBV5-8	TRBD1	TRBJ1-3	TGTGCCAGCAGCTTGACAGGGGAAGGTGGAAACACCATATATTTT	CASSLTGEGGNTIYF
.	TRBV2	.	TRBJ1-1	.	CASSGFGSGTEAFF
few	TRBV2	TRBD1	TRBJ2-3	TGTGCCAGCAGTGGGACAGGGGGCTTTTCAGATACGCAGTATTTT	CASSGTGGFSDTQYF
few	TRBV30	.	TRBJ2-5	TGTGCCTGGAGTAGCGGTCTGCAAGAGACCCAGTACTTC	CAWSSGLQETQYF
.	TRBV4-3	.	TRBJ2-6	TGCGCCAGCAGCCTCCAGACACAGGGAGATGGGGCCAACGTCCTGACTTTC	CASSLQTQGDGANVLTF
.	TRBV5-1	.	TRBJ1-5	TGCGCCAGCAGCTTGGGACAGCGTAGCAATCAGCCCCAGCATTTT	CASSLGQRSNQPQHF
.	TRBV6-6	TRBD1	TRBJ2-7	TGTGCCGCAGGACAGGGAAGTCTGGTCGAGCAGTACTTC	CAAGQGSLVEQYF
.	TRBV11-2	TRBD1	TRBJ1-1	TGTGCCAGCAGCGTACAGGGGGACACTGAAGCTTTCTTT	CASSVQGDTEAFF
.	TRBV7-3	.	TRBJ2-1	TGTGCCAGCAGCTTGGGACAAACGAGCAATGAGCAGTTCTTC	CASSLGQTSNEQFF
.	TRBV5-4	.	TRBJ1-3	TGTGCCAGCAGCTTGGTAGGGAGCTCTGGAAACACCATATATTTT	CASSLVGSSGNTIYF
.	TRBV6-4	.	TRBJ1-2	TGTGCCAGCAGTGACTCGGGGGGGATAGGTAGCTACACCTTC	CASSDSGGIGSYTF
.	TRBV5-6	.	TRBJ2-7	TGTGCCAGCAGCTTCCGGGGGACCTCAGCCTACGAGCAGTACTTC	CASSFRGTSAYEQYF
few	TRBV25-1	TRBD1	TRBJ2-3	TGTGCCAGCAGTGAACAGGGGGTTTCAGATACGCAGTATTTT	CASSEQGVSDTQYF
.	TRBV27	TRBD2	TRBJ2-3	TGTGCCAGCAGTTTATGGGTAGCGGGAGGCCTCACAGATACGCAGTATTTT	CASSLWVAGGLTDTQYF
few	TRBV6-1	TRBD1	TRBJ1-2	TGTGCCAGCAGCGACCGGGACAGGGTTCCTGGCTACACCTTC	CASSDRDRVPGYTF
.	TRBV2	TRBD2	TRBJ2-3	TGTGCCAGCAGTGCCCCCATAGCGGGAGGGCCGTATACGCAGTATTTT	CASSAPIAGGPYTQYF
.	TRBV15	.	TRBJ1-2	TGTGCCACCAGCAGAGATTTCCAGTTGAACTATGGCTACACCTTC	CATSRDFQLNYGYTF
.	TRBV4-3	.	TRBJ2-7	TGCGCCAGCAGCCCCGGAGGGGCGCCCTACGAGCAGTACTTC	CASSPGGAPYEQYF
.	TRBV5-1	.	TRBJ2-5	TGCGCCAGCAGCTTGGCCCCGGGGGACCAAGAGACCCAGTACTTC	CASSLAPGDQETQYF
.	TRBV27	.	TRBJ2-7	TGTGCCAGCCGATCTCCCAGGATTCCTTACTACGAGCAGTACTTC	CASRSPRIPYYEQYF
.	TRBV9	TRBD2	TRBJ2-5	TGTGCCAGCAGCGTAGGGTTAGCGGGAGGAATCCAAGAGACCCAGTACTTC	CASSVGLAGGIQETQYF
once	TRBV9	.	TRBJ2-5	TGTGCCAGCAGCTTCACCGGGACACAAGAGACCCAGTACTTC	CASSFTGTQETQYF
.	TRBV28	.	TRBJ1-5	TGTGCCAGCAGTCCCCAAATACAGAGACAGCCCCAGCATTTT	CASSPQIQRQPQHF